This passage covers 28 T cell receptor beta chains from one sample sequenced in a study of T-cell reconstitution after alpha-beta-depleted transplantation in children. Unique molecular identifiers were incorporated during preparation of the TCRbeta library. One entry per CDR3 protein, called by TCRdb with MiXCR from the PCR reads. The sample has about 480,000 distinct CDR3 sequences, around 13% seen once. This sample comprised PBMCs from the stem cell graft donor, obtained from the stem cell graft. These receptors were taken from a human donor who donated a stem cell graft to a child with combined immunodeficiency.

This clonotype turned up a few times. V is TRBV28 and J is TRBJ2-5; either TRBD1 or TRBD2 may fit D (5 bases each). V gave up 6 bases and J gave up 1 base, with 12 bases separating them. The CDR3 length is 14 residues. Germline V gene sequence: CDR1 MDHEN, CDR2 SYDVKM. CDR3 sequence reads: CASSQDGTQETQYF. In DNA, the CDR3 is TGTGCCAGCAGCCAAGACGGGACCCAAGAGACCCAGTACTTC.

V gene TRBV4-3 combines with J gene TRBJ2-1; tentative D call: TRBD1 (5 bases). The ends were cut back, 0 bases at V and 6 bases at J, with 18 bases in the middle. This CDR3 contains 17 residues. Germline-derived CDR1 and CDR2 are LGHNA and YSLEER. CDR3 in DNA: TGCGCCAGCAGCCAAGATTTGCAGGGTGCGGTACGCAATGAGCAGTTCTTC. Its translation: CASSQDLQGAVRNEQFF.

This chain connects TRBV7-9 to TRBJ2-7; D is ambiguous. The CDR3 consists of 13 residues. Germline V gene sequence: CDR1 SEHNR, CDR2 FQNEAQ (reference sequence). The germline V and J ends were trimmed by 5 bases and 0 bases, with 8 bases remaining between them. CDR3 sequence: CASSPTFSYEQYF. The CDR3 DNA is TGTGCCAGCAGCCCGACCTTCTCCTACGAGCAGTACTTC.

In its sample, this clonotype was seen a few times. This rearrangement joins TRBV27 to TRBJ2-1, with D possibly called TRBD1 or TRBD2 (5 bases each). Germline-derived CDR1 and CDR2 are MNHEY and SMNVEV (reference sequence). This CDR3 spans 14 amino acids. Trimming left V 3 bases short and J 6 bases short, with 12 bases between. The CDR3 protein is CASSFFRDPNEQFF. The CDR3 nucleotides are TGTGCCAGCAGTTTCTTCCGGGACCCCAATGAGCAGTTCTTC.

This clonotype has only a few counts. J is TRBJ2-7 and V is TRBV12-3 or TRBV12-4, with 10 bases aligning to TRBD2. V was pared by 5 bases and J by 4 bases, with 8 bases of the junction left unmatched. This CDR3 spans 15 amino acids. CDR3 sequence: CASSPTSGLGYEQYF. DNA of the CDR3: TGTGCCAGCAGTCCGACTAGCGGGTTGGGTTACGAGCAGTACTTC.

In this sample, this clonotype turned up a few times. This sequence joins TRBV3-1 and TRBJ2-7, with TRBD1 matching over 8 bases. CDR3 length equals 16 residues. Germline assignment: CDR1 LGHDT and CDR2 YNNKEL (reference sequence). The junction had 9 bases not matched to a gene; V was cut back by 1 base and J by 4 bases. CDR3 protein: CASSQARNRGSYEQYF. The CDR3 bases are TGTGCCAGCAGCCAAGCCCGGAACAGGGGGTCATACGAGCAGTACTTC.

The chain links TRBV7-8 to TRBJ2-7; 9 bases agree with TRBD1. This CDR3 is built from 16 residues. The V and J ends lost 5 bases and 2 bases, in that order; junction bases with no gene match: 10. The germline V gene has CDR1 SGHVS and CDR2 FQNEAQ. The CDR3 loop reads CASSPFRDRAPYEQYF. In DNA form, the CDR3 reads TGTGCCAGCAGCCCGTTTCGGGACAGGGCGCCCTACGAGCAGTACTTC.

The chain recombines TRBV2 with TRBJ2-1, with a weak D call TRBD1 (5 bases). This CDR3 is 16 amino acids long. The germline gives CDR1 SNHLY, CDR2 FYNNEI. V was pared by 4 bases and J by 10 bases, with 23 bases between. In DNA, the CDR3 is TGTGCCAGCAGTGTTTTTTGGCTAACTCAGGGCCTGGAGCAGTTCTTC. This sequence encodes CASSVFWLTQGLEQFF.

Many counts were recorded for this clonotype. The chain has TRBV10-3 and TRBJ2-7; 8 bases align to TRBD2. The CDR3 consists of 17 residues. The germline CDR1 and CDR2 sequences are ENHRY and SYGVKD. V gave up 0 bases and J gave up 5 bases; unmatched junction bases: 12. CDR3 sequence: CAISESGSTSGSNEQYF. In nucleotides, the CDR3 is TGTGCCATCAGTGAGTCGGGGTCCACCAGCGGGAGTAACGAGCAGTACTTC.

This chain connects TRBV5-1 to TRBJ2-3, with 7 positions matching TRBD2. Germline trimming cut 3 bases from V and 4 bases from J; bases unmatched to any gene: 2. This CDR3 contains 13 residues. Germline V gene lookup returns CDR1 SGHRS and CDR2 YFSETQ. The CDR3 loop reads CASSSRGADTQYF. In DNA, the CDR3 is TGCGCCAGCAGCTCCCGGGGGGCAGATACGCAGTATTTT. Combining the CDR3 with reference TRBV5-1 and TRBJ2-3 gives the whole variable domain KAGVTQTPRYLIKTRGQQVTLSCSPISGHRSVSWYQQTPGQGLQFLFEYFSETQRNKGNFPGRFSGRQFSNSRSEMNVSTLELGDSALYLCASSSRGADTQYFGPGTRLTVL.

This clonotype turned up a few times. The V and J genes are TRBV29-1 and TRBJ2-5; 9 nucleotides match TRBD1. This CDR3 spans 13 amino acids. J was trimmed by 4 bases and V by 6 bases; bases with no gene match: 6. Germline-derived CDR1 and CDR2 are SQVTM and ANQGSEA. The CDR3, as DNA: TGCAGCGTCGCACAGGGGGCAGGAGAGACCCAGTACTTC. Protein sequence: CSVAQGAGETQYF.

This clonotype was observed many times. The chain links TRBV12-3 or TRBV12-4 to TRBJ1-5; D call uncertain. This CDR3 region has 14 residues. V was clipped by 5 bases and J by 0 bases, with 8 bases between them. The CDR3 here is CASSPSRSNQPQHF. The CDR3, as DNA: TGTGCCAGCAGTCCTTCTCGTAGCAATCAGCCCCAGCATTTT.

V usage is TRBV3-1 and J usage is TRBJ1-5; D remains ambiguous. Germline V gene sequence: CDR1 LGHDT, CDR2 YNNKEL (reference sequence). CDR3 length: 15 residues. V was trimmed by 5 bases and J by 0 bases, leaving 11 bases between them. The CDR3 protein is CASSFDGYSNQPQHF. The CDR3 DNA reads as TGTGCCAGCAGCTTCGACGGATATAGCAATCAGCCCCAGCATTTT.

This clonotype was seen a handful of times. The V and J genes are TRBV27 and TRBJ2-3; perhaps TRBD1 as D (6 bases). The CDR3 is made up of 16 amino acids. Germline CDR1 MNHEY, CDR2 SMNVEV (reference sequence). V was trimmed by 5 bases and J by 0 bases, leaving 15 bases between them. In DNA form, the CDR3 reads TGTGCCAGCAGTCCCCACCGGACAGATAGCACAGATACGCAGTATTTT. This gives the protein CASSPHRTDSTDTQYF.

This clonotype was observed many times. The chain uses TRBV5-1 and TRBJ1-2, with TRBD1 identical over 9 bases. Germline-derived CDR1 and CDR2 are SGHRS and YFSETQ. The V gene end was trimmed by 0 bases and the J gene end by 4 bases; junction bases not matched to a gene: 4. This CDR3 contains 15 residues. Here the CDR3 reads CASSLGTGETYGYTF. CDR3 DNA: TGCGCCAGCAGCTTGGGGACAGGGGAGACCTATGGCTACACCTTC.

This clonotype has a handful of counts. The chain uses TRBV24-1 and TRBJ2-1, with TRBD2 matching 8 bases. With 4 bases clipped from V and 4 bases from J, the junction kept 8 bases outside the gene matches. Germline-derived CDR1 and CDR2 are KGHDR and SFDVKD. The CDR3 is 16 residues long. DNA for the CDR3: TGTGCCACCAGTGAGAAAGGCGGGGGGTTTTACAATGAGCAGTTCTTC. It is translated as CATSEKGGGFYNEQFF.

Ten or more counts support this clonotype. The rearrangement uses TRBV13 and TRBJ1-3; no clear D. The CDR3 has 11 amino acids. V lost 3 bases and J lost 3, with 0 bases in between. Germline V gene data show CDR1 as PRHDT and CDR2 as FYEKMQ (reference sequence). The CDR3 DNA reads TGTGCCAGCAGCTTTGGAAACACCATATATTTT. This sequence encodes CASSFGNTIYF.

This chain joins TRBV4-3 and TRBJ2-1; possibly TRBD1 or TRBD2 for D (5 bases each). CDR3 length: 17 residues. V was shortened by 0 bases and J by 0 bases, with 12 bases between the two germline ends. Germline V CDR1 and CDR2: LGHNA, YSLEER. The CDR3 sequence: CASSQELWGSSYNEQFF. CDR3 bases: TGCGCCAGCAGCCAAGAACTTTGGGGGAGCTCCTACAATGAGCAGTTCTTC.

This clonotype was seen ten or more times. This chain connects TRBV12-3 or TRBV12-4 to TRBJ1-5; no definite D call. The CDR3 is 14 residues long. The V gene lost 5 bases and the J gene lost 4 bases, with 12 bases spanning the gap. The CDR3 reads CASSDFLGNQPQHF. CDR3 bases: TGTGCCAGCAGTGACTTTCTCGGGAATCAGCCCCAGCATTTT.

The CDR3 bases are TGTGCCAGCAGCTTGACAATCTCCTACGAGCAGTACTTC. Its protein product is CASSLTISYEQYF. The chain is built from TRBV7-6 and TRBJ2-7, with D unresolved. V shed 3 bases and J shed 0 bases, with 6 bases lying between them. The germline V gene encodes CDR1 SGHVS and CDR2 FNYEAQ. CDR3 size: 13 residues.

This clonotype was recorded many times. The rearrangement uses TRBV5-1 and TRBJ2-1; D is unclear. The CDR3 has 15 amino acids. Germline loops: CDR1 SGHRS, CDR2 YFSETQ. V lost 2 bases, J lost 7 bases, and 16 bases lay in between. CDR3 residues: CASSFSEWAGNEQFF. The CDR3 nucleotides read TGCGCCAGCAGCTTTAGTGAGTGGGCTGGGAATGAGCAGTTCTTC. Looking up the rest from reference TRBV5-1 and TRBJ2-1 gives the full variable domain: KAGVTQTPRYLIKTRGQQVTLSCSPISGHRSVSWYQQTPGQGLQFLFEYFSETQRNKGNFPGRFSGRQFSNSRSEMNVSTLELGDSALYLCASSFSEWAGNEQFFGPGTRLTVL.

This clonotype was counted between two and nine times. The chain carries TRBV13 and TRBJ2-5, with TRBD2 identical over 13 bases. Germline trimming cut 5 bases from V and 6 bases from J; bases unmatched to any gene: 6. Germline CDR1 reads PRHDT; CDR2 reads FYEKMQ (reference sequence). The CDR3 has 15 residues. The CDR3 region is CASSTRLAGGQTQYF. The CDR3 region has the DNA TGTGCCAGCAGCACCCGACTAGCGGGGGGACAGACCCAGTACTTC.

The gene calls are TRBV3-1 and TRBJ2-1; 8 bases map to TRBD2. The CDR3 is 17 residues long. CDR1 LGHDT and CDR2 YNNKEL come from the germline V gene (reference sequence). V lost 2 bases, J lost 5 bases, and 11 bases stayed unmatched. In nucleotides, the CDR3 is TGTGCCAGCAGCCAATTGGTACTAGCGGACGGTGACAATGAGCAGTTCTTC. It codes for CASSQLVLADGDNEQFF.

The V and J genes are TRBV5-1 and TRBJ2-1; TRBD2 is a possible D gene (6 bases). CDR1 and CDR2 (germline): SGHRS, YFSETQ. V lost 2 bases and J lost 10, with 22 bases in between. The CDR3 is 16 amino acids. CDR3 DNA sequence: TGCGCCAGCAGCTTTAGAGGACAAGCTATGGAGGGGGAGCAGTTCTTC. Its protein product is CASSFRGQAMEGEQFF.

This clonotype has a count of ten or more. This chain joins TRBV6-5 and TRBJ2-7; D remains unclear. Germline V gene data show CDR1 as MNHEY and CDR2 as SVGAGI. V shed 0 bases and J shed 9 bases, with 12 bases lying between them. There are 13 residues in the CDR3. CDR3 sequence reads: CASSYSVEELQYF. The CDR3 DNA sequence: TGTGCCAGCAGTTACTCGGTCGAAGAACTGCAGTACTTC.

This clonotype was observed a few times. The chain has TRBV12-3 or TRBV12-4 and TRBJ2-7, with no clear D. The V gene lost 3 bases and the J gene lost 0 bases, with 12 bases spanning the gap. The CDR3 runs to 15 residues. The CDR3 nucleotides are TGTGCCAGCAGTTTGAGTGCAGGTATCTCCTACGAGCAGTACTTC. It codes for CASSLSAGISYEQYF.

In this sample, this clonotype turned up many times. The junction shows a germline mismatch at one end, possibly a read error. CDR3 in DNA: TGTGCCAGCAGCTTAGACCTGGGGCATGAAAAACTGTTTTTT. This codes for CASSLDLGHEKLFF. The chain carries TRBV12-3 or TRBV12-4 and TRBJ1-4, with D maybe TRBD1 (5 bases). The CDR3 extends over 14 amino acids.

The rearrangement uses TRBV12-3 or TRBV12-4 and TRBJ2-4, with 8 bases identical to TRBD1. The CDR3 extends over 11 amino acids. V was clipped by 4 bases and J by 16 bases; unmatched bases: 6. The CDR3, as DNA: TGTGCCAGCAGTTATACGGACAGGGTATACTTC. Translating it yields CASSYTDRVYF.